What follows are 18 T cell receptor beta chains derived from one specimen sequenced in a study of blood T cell repertoires in COVID-19. The data were produced by immunoSEQ multiplex PCR, yet TCRdb's version contains in-frame clones alone and is incomplete. The sample has around 130,000 clones, 84% seen once. Material: PBMCs or T cells enriched from blood (not recorded which). The source is a woman in her twenties or thirties who had recovered from COVID-19.

The chain combines TRBV28 with TRBJ1-2; no clear D gene. CDR1 and CDR2 (germline): MDHEN, SYDVKM. Deletions cut 11 bases from V and 5 bases from J, with 15 bases between. The CDR3 contains 12 residues. CDR3 sequence: CAGETTGYGYTF. The DNA of the CDR3 is TGTGCCGGGGAGACAACCGGGTATGGCTACACCTTC.

The chain is built from TRBV18 and TRBJ2-7, with D uncertain. Deletions cut 5 bases from V and 6 bases from J, with 11 bases between. From germline, CDR1 is KGHSH and CDR2 LQKENI. The CDR3 sequence is 12 residues long. The CDR3 loop is CASSAKASEQYF. The DNA of the CDR3 is TGTGCCAGCTCAGCCAAAGCGAGCGAGCAGTACTTC.

The J gene is TRBJ1-5, the V gene TRBV25-1, with 7 positions matching TRBD1. The CDR3 contains 14 residues. The V and J ends lost 6 bases and 4 bases, in that order; junction bases with no gene match: 6. Germline V gene lookup returns CDR1 MGHDK and CDR2 SYGVNS. The CDR3 loop is CASSQTGQNQPQHF. The CDR3 region has the DNA TGTGCCAGCAGCCAGACAGGGCAGAATCAGCCCCAGCATTTT.

This clone came up once. V usage is TRBV6-4 and J usage is TRBJ2-3, with 8 bases identical to TRBD1. CDR3 length equals 15 residues. CDR1 MRHNA and CDR2 SNTAGT come from the germline V gene. After removal of 3 bases from V and 0 bases from J, the junction contained 2 bases not matched to a gene. The CDR3 bases are TGTGCCAGCAGTGAAAGGACAGGGAGCACAGATACGCAGTATTTT. It yields the protein CASSERTGSTDTQYF.

The chain has TRBV18 and TRBJ2-4; 12 nucleotides agree with TRBD2. The CDR3 contains 16 residues. Germline CDR1 KGHSH, CDR2 LQKENI. Losses at the gene ends were 1 base for V and 7 bases for J; bases not matched to a gene: 5. CDR3 region: CASSPQKTSGSNIQYF. The CDR3 DNA is TGTGCCAGCTCACCACAGAAGACTAGCGGGAGTAACATTCAGTACTTC.

The chain uses TRBV6-2 or TRBV6-3 and TRBJ1-1, with D possibly TRBD1 on 6 matching bases. This CDR3 contains 14 residues. Trimming left V 0 bases short and J 3 bases short, with 8 bases between. Germline CDR1 and CDR2: MNHEY and SVGEGT. CDR3 coding DNA: TGTGCCAGCAGTTACTCGAGGGGGTACACTGAAGCTTTCTTT. Translated, it gives CASSYSRGYTEAFF.

The chain carries TRBV10-3 and TRBJ2-1; TRBD2 agrees at 14 bases. The germline gives CDR1 ENHRY, CDR2 SYGVKD. Unmatched junction bases numbered 14, after V lost 6 bases and J lost 4 bases. There are 19 residues in the CDR3. The CDR3 DNA reads TGTGCCATCAGCACTGGGACTAGCGGGAGAGGGGGCATTTACAATGAGCAGTTCTTC. The encoded protein is CAISTGTSGRGGIYNEQFF.

A single count supports this clone. This chain connects TRBV4-3 to TRBJ2-5; TRBD2 matches at 9 bases. The CDR3 loop spans 18 amino acids. The germline CDR1 and CDR2 sequences are LGHNA and YSLEER. The V and J ends lost 3 bases and 5 bases, in that order; junction bases with no gene match: 16. The CDR3 sequence: CASSQRLGGRGLMETQYF. In nucleotides, the CDR3 is TGCGCCAGCAGCCAGAGACTAGGCGGGAGGGGCTTGATGGAGACCCAGTACTTC.

CDR3 loop: CASSLERTYYGNTIYF. In DNA form, the CDR3 reads TGTGCCAGCAGCTTAGAGAGGACATACTACGGAAACACCATATATTTT. This chain uses TRBV7-2 with TRBJ1-3; a possible D gene is TRBD1 (5 bases). Germline loops: CDR1 SGHTA, CDR2 FQGNSA. The CDR3 covers 16 residues. V lost 1 base, J lost 4 bases, and 14 bases lay in between. The full variable domain, in which reference TRBV7-2 and TRBJ1-3 provide the parts outside the CDR3, is GAGVSQSPSNKVTEKGKDVELRCDPISGHTALYWYRQSLGQGLEFLIYFQGNSAPDKSGLPSDRFSAERTGGSVSTLTIQRTQQEDSAVYLCASSLERTYYGNTIYFGEGSWLTVV.

The chain combines TRBV25-1 with TRBJ1-4, with 9 bases lining up with TRBD1. Unmatched junction bases numbered 1, after V lost 3 bases and J lost 8 bases. The CDR3 consists of 13 residues. CDR1 MGHDK and CDR2 SYGVNS come from the germline V gene. The CDR3 nucleotides read TGTGCCAGCAGTGATGGACAGGGGGAAAAACTGTTTTTT. The encoded protein is CASSDGQGEKLFF.

This clone was observed a handful of times. J is TRBJ2-7 and V is TRBV19; 7 positions agree with TRBD1. J was trimmed by 2 bases and V by 4 bases; bases with no gene match: 5. The CDR3 covers 14 residues. CDR1 and CDR2 from the germline V gene are LNHDA and SQIVND (reference sequence). Here the CDR3 DNA reads TGTGCCAGTAGTAACAGGGGCTCAGCCTACGAGCAGTACTTC. As protein: CASSNRGSAYEQYF.

The rearrangement links TRBV7-2 to TRBJ2-1, with 9 bases lining up with TRBD2. The V gene's germline CDR1 is SGHTA and CDR2 FQGNSA. V lost 6 bases to trimming and J lost 6 bases; unmatched junction nucleotides: 6. This CDR3 comprises 14 residues. CDR3 coding DNA: TGTGCCAGCAGAATAGCGGGAGAGGGCAATGAGCAGTTCTTC. Amino acids: CASRIAGEGNEQFF.

This clone was observed a single time. V is TRBV7-9 and J is TRBJ2-1; TRBD2 is a possible D gene (5 bases). Looked up from germline, CDR1 is SEHNR and CDR2 is FQNEAQ (reference sequence). V lost 0 bases, J lost 4 bases, and 16 bases lay in between. The CDR3 consists of 17 residues. The DNA of the CDR3 is TGTGCCAGCAGCTTAGCCCCCCTGCGTAGCGTGTACAATGAGCAGTTCTTC. This codes for CASSLAPLRSVYNEQFF.

V is TRBV21-1 and J is TRBJ2-1; the D call TRBD1 from the table was never checked on the DNA. TRBV21-1 is recorded as a pseudogene. CDR3 length equals 14 residues. CDR3 sequence reads: CASSASDRYNEQFF. DNA of the CDR3: TGTGCCAGCAGCGCTTCCGACAGGTACAATGAGCAGTTCTTC.

The chain joins TRBV7-9 to TRBJ2-3; possible D gene TRBD2, 6 bases. V shed 4 bases and J shed 1 base, with 21 bases lying between them. The CDR3 loop spans 18 amino acids. CDR1 is SEHNR, CDR2 FQNEAQ, per germline (reference sequence). The CDR3 DNA reads as TGTGCCAGCAGCTCCCACCCAATCGGAGCGGGCGGCACAGATACGCAGTATTTT. It codes for CASSSHPIGAGGTDTQYF.

The chain joins TRBV4-1 to TRBJ1-2; no clear D. Germline V gives CDR1 MGHRA, CDR2 YSYEKL. This CDR3 has 15 amino acids. V was shortened by 3 bases and J by 1 base, with 12 bases between the two germline ends. CDR3 loop: CASSHRQADNYGYTF. DNA for the CDR3: TGCGCCAGCAGCCATAGGCAGGCCGATAACTATGGCTACACCTTC.

This chain joins TRBV21-1 and TRBJ2-3; the listed D gene, TRBD2, was not tested against the DNA. TRBV21-1 is a pseudogene. The CDR3 consists of 14 residues. The CDR3 DNA follows: TGTGCCAGCAGTACTAGCGGGAGCGCCGATACGCAGTATTTT. As protein: CASSTSGSADTQYF.

This clone appeared a few times. This chain connects TRBV7-2 to TRBJ2-1; 7 nucleotides match TRBD2. The V gene's germline CDR1 is SGHTA and CDR2 FQGNSA. V gave up 2 bases and J gave up 3 bases; unmatched junction bases: 4. The CDR3 sequence is 15 residues long. The chain's CDR3 is CASSLSGGSYNEQFF. The CDR3 DNA follows: TGTGCCAGCAGCTTATCGGGCGGGAGCTACAATGAGCAGTTCTTC.